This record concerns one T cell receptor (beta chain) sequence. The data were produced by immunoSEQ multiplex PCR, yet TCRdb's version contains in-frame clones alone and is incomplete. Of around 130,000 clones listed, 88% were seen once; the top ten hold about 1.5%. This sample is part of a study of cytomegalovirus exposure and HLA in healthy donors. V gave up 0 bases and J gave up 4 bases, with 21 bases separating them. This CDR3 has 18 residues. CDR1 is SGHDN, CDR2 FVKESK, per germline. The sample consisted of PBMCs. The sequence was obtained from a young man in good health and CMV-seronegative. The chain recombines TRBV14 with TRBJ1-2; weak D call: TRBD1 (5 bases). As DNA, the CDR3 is TGTGCCAGCAGCCAAGACCCTGGGGCAGGTCTAAGAGTCTATGGCTACACCTTC. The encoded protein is CASSQDPGAGLRVYGYTF. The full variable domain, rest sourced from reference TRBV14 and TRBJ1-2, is EAGVTQFPSHSVIEKGQTVTLRCDPISGHDNLYWYRRVMGKEIKFLLHFVKESKQDESGMPNNRFLAERTGGTYSTLKVQPAELEDSGVYFCASSQDPGAGLRVYGYTFGSGTRLTVV.